This entry describes one T cell receptor (beta chain). No antigen is known for it. CDR3 size: 14 residues. Trimming removed 0 bases at V and 1 base at J, with 7 bases between. CDR1 is SGHRS, CDR2 YFSETQ, per germline. These data come from a study of OX40 agonist ivuxolimab in advanced cancers. Study as a whole: An agonistic human IgG2 monoclonal antibody against OX40 (CD134) was given. Study-wide results and caveats: Clonal expansion from baseline to week 6 occurred in both CD4+ and CD8+ T cells.

Sequencing was performed with immunoSEQ multiplex PCR; in TCRdb, only in-frame clones are kept and a portion is missing. The repertoire has tens of thousands of clones, about nine tenths of them found once; the top ten carry approximately 11%. This material consisted of CD4+ or CD8+ T cells sorted from blood, taken in a trial of the OX40 agonist ivuxolimab. The chain uses TRBV5-1 and TRBJ1-1; D is ambiguous. The TCR originated in an adult with an advanced solid tumor such as melanoma, head and neck, liver or kidney cancer. CDR3 DNA: TGCGCCAGCAGCTTGGGTAGACCGAACACTGAAGCTTTCTTT. This encodes CASSLGRPNTEAFF.